These 14 T cell receptor beta chains were sequenced from one sample in a study of cytomegalovirus exposure and HLA in healthy donors (dated by TCRdb to between 2016 and 2019). Library prep was done by the immunoSEQ multiplex PCR assay. For the multiplex PCR, a mixture combining 60 forward primers for TCR Vbeta segments and 13 reverse primers for TCR Jbeta segments was used. TCRdb took this table from immuneACCESS and kept in-frame rearrangements with V and J called. Such tables lack part of the clones; where checked against another copy, unresolved V genes explain under half of the gap, and the rest is unexplained. This sample comprises more than 110,000 clones, nearly 10% of them detected only once. Approximately 1.9% of the sample rests with the top ten. The sample was PBMCs. Receptor source: a man between 45 and 60 years old in good health and CMV-seronegative.

This clone was observed a few times. V gene TRBV28 combines with J gene TRBJ1-2; D remains ambiguous. Trimming removed 8 bases from V and 0 bases from J, with 4 bases in between. The CDR3 contains 11 residues. The germline V gene has CDR1 MDHEN and CDR2 SYDVKM. The CDR3 nucleotides are TGTGCCAGCCACTCTAACTATGGCTACACCTTC. It yields the protein CASHSNYGYTF.

The genes are TRBV5-4 and TRBJ2-1; D is unresolved. The germline gives CDR1 SGHNT, CDR2 YYREEE (reference sequence). This CDR3 has 14 amino acids. The germline V and J ends were trimmed by 4 bases and 7 bases, with 15 bases remaining between them. CDR3 nucleotide sequence: TGTGCCAGCAGCCGCGATCCACCACGGAATGAGCAGTTCTTC. It translates to CASSRDPPRNEQFF.

Only a few counts were recorded for this clone. This sequence joins TRBV7-2 and TRBJ1-5; D gene uncertain. CDR3 length: 15 amino acids. The V end was cut by 3 bases, the J end by 2 bases, with 11 bases between. The V gene's germline CDR1 is SGHTA and CDR2 FQGNSA. The DNA for the CDR3 is TGTGCCAGCAGCTTTTCTTCCGTAGGCAATCAGCCCCAGCATTTT. It translates to CASSFSSVGNQPQHF. Using reference TRBV7-2 and TRBJ1-5 for the parts outside the CDR3, the full variable domain is GAGVSQSPSNKVTEKGKDVELRCDPISGHTALYWYRQSLGQGLEFLIYFQGNSAPDKSGLPSDRFSAERTGGSVSTLTIQRTQQEDSAVYLCASSFSSVGNQPQHFGDGTRLSIL.

The chain uses TRBV5-6 and TRBJ2-3; TRBD2 aligns across 7 bases. This CDR3 is built from 15 residues. Germline V gene lookup returns CDR1 SGHDT and CDR2 YYEEEE. Losses at the gene ends were 4 bases for V and 1 base for J; bases not matched to a gene: 6. The CDR3, as DNA: TGTGCCAGCAGCGACGGACTAGACGGCACAGATACGCAGTATTTT. This translates into CASSDGLDGTDTQYF.

This clone showed up just a few times. The chain couples TRBV28 to TRBJ1-1; D may be TRBD1 (5 bases). V was trimmed by 4 bases and J by 5 bases, leaving 8 bases between them. CDR3 length: 12 residues. From germline, CDR1 is MDHEN and CDR2 SYDVKM. The CDR3 sequence: CASSSGGTEAFF. The CDR3 bases are TGTGCCAGCAGTTCGGGGGGGACTGAAGCTTTCTTT.

This clone was found a few times. V is TRBV10-3 and J is TRBJ1-2; 9 nucleotides agree with TRBD1. The V segment lost 5 bases and the J segment 6 bases; nucleotides outside the gene matches: 4. There are 13 residues in the CDR3. From germline, CDR1 is ENHRY and CDR2 SYGVKD. CDR3: CAISPGTGNGYTF. The CDR3 nucleotides read TGTGCCATCAGTCCCGGGACAGGGAATGGCTACACCTTC.

CDR3 sequence: CASSTVQRIRNTGELFF. Written as DNA, the CDR3 is TGCGCCAGCAGCACAGTTCAGCGGATCCGAAACACCGGGGAGCTGTTTTTT. The chain combines TRBV5-1 with TRBJ2-2, with D possibly matching TRBD2 (5 bases). V was shortened by 4 bases and J by 2 bases, with 18 bases between the two germline ends. The CDR3 covers 17 residues. Germline CDR1 reads SGHRS; CDR2 reads YFSETQ. The full variable domain, with the rest looked up from reference TRBV5-1 and TRBJ2-2, is KAGVTQTPRYLIKTRGQQVTLSCSPISGHRSVSWYQQTPGQGLQFLFEYFSETQRNKGNFPGRFSGRQFSNSRSEMNVSTLELGDSALYLCASSTVQRIRNTGELFFGEGSRLTVL.

This clone was seen a few times. The rearrangement joins TRBV6-5 to TRBJ1-4; 12 bases are a match to TRBD1. The CDR3 loop spans 14 amino acids. CDR1 is MNHEY, CDR2 SVGAGI, per germline. Trimming at V came to 2 bases and at J to 12 bases, leaving 4 bases not matched to a gene. The CDR3 spells CASSYRDRGRELFF. CDR3 nucleotides: TGTGCCAGCAGTTACAGGGACAGGGGGCGGGAACTGTTTTTT.

CDR3 nucleotides: TGCGCCAGCAGCTTTGGGCAGAATAATTCACCCCTCCACTTT. Amino acids: CASSFGQNNSPLHF. V usage is TRBV5-1 and J usage is TRBJ1-6, with unresolved D. Germline V gives CDR1 SGHRS, CDR2 YFSETQ. The CDR3 extends over 14 amino acids. V dropped 2 bases and J dropped 5 bases, with 8 bases sitting between them.

The rearrangement uses TRBV14 and TRBJ1-5; D uncertain. The CDR3 is 18 residues long. The ends were cut back, 1 base at V and 0 bases at J, with 16 bases in the middle. The germline gives CDR1 SGHDN, CDR2 FVKESK. The CDR3 loop reads CASSQGRETGYSNQPQHF. Written as DNA, the CDR3 is TGTGCCAGCAGCCAAGGGCGGGAAACGGGTTATAGCAATCAGCCCCAGCATTTT.

The chain is built from TRBV5-1 and TRBJ2-3, with TRBD2 identical over 9 bases. Germline V gene sequence: CDR1 SGHRS, CDR2 YFSETQ. This CDR3 is built from 15 residues. Trimming at V came to 4 bases and at J to 1 base, leaving 4 bases not matched to a gene. This CDR3 is CASSPGLAGTDTQYF. The CDR3 DNA is TGCGCCAGCAGCCCGGGACTAGCTGGCACAGATACGCAGTATTTT.

The chain recombines TRBV6-1 with TRBJ2-7, with TRBD1 matching over 7 bases. Germline V gene lookup returns CDR1 MNHNS and CDR2 SASEGT. The CDR3 loop spans 15 amino acids. With 2 bases clipped from V and 1 base from J, the junction kept 5 bases outside the gene matches. The DNA of the CDR3 is TGTGCCAGCAGTGAAATTACAGGGGCTTCCTACGAGCAGTACTTC. It encodes CASSEITGASYEQYF.

This clone has just a few counts. The rearrangement joins TRBV7-8 to TRBJ1-1; D is unresolved. V was cut by 11 bases and J by 2 bases, with 12 bases left in between. Germline V CDR1 and CDR2: SGHVS, FQNEAQ. The CDR3 is 12 amino acids. CDR3 DNA sequence: TGTGCCGCGGGCAGGCTAAACACTGAAGCTTTCTTT. As protein: CAAGRLNTEAFF.

Comments on this clone: The junction shows a germline mismatch at one end, possibly a read error. In the same sample, other DNA sequences code for this CDR3. The chain links TRBV6-1 to TRBJ2-3; D is perhaps TRBD1 (6 bases). CDR3 size: 13 residues. The germline V gene encodes CDR1 MNHNS and CDR2 SASEGT. In DNA form, the CDR3 reads TGTGCCAGTTCCCAGCAGGGACAAGATACACAGTATTTT. Translated: CASSQQGQDTQYF.